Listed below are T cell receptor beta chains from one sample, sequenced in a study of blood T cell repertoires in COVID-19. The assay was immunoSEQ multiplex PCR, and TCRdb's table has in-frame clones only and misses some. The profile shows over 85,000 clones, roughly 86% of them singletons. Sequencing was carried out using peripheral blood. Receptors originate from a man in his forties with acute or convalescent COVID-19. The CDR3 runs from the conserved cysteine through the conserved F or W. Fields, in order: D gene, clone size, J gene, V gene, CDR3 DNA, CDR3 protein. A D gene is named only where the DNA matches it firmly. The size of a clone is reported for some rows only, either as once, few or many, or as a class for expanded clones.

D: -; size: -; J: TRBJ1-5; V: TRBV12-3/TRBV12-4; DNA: TGTGCCAGCAGTTTGGCCCCGAATCAGCCCCAGCATTTT; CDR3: CASSLAPNQPQHF
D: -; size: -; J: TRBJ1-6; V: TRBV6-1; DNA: TGTGCCAGCAGTGAAGCACGGGGAAATTCACCCCTCCACTTT; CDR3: CASSEARGNSPLHF
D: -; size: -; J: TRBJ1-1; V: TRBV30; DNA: TGTGCCTGGAGGCATCGGGGGGACACTGAAGCTTTCTTT; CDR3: CAWRHRGDTEAFF
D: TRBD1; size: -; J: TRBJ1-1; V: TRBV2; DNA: TGTGCCAGCAGTAGGACAGGCATCACTGAAGCTTTCTTT; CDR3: CASSRTGITEAFF
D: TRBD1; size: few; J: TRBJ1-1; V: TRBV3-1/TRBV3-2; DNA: TGTGCCAGCAGCGGGCACAGGGGCACTGAAGCTTTCTTT; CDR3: CASSGHRGTEAFF
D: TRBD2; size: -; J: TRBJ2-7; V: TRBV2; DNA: TGTGCCAGTTCCCTGACGACTAGCGGGAGGGTGGACGAGCAGTACTTC; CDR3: CASSLTTSGRVDEQYF
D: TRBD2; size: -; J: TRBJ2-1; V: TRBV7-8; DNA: TGTGCCAGCAGCACGCGTAGACTAGCGGGAGTAGGTGAGCAGTTCTTC; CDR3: CASSTRRLAGVGEQFF
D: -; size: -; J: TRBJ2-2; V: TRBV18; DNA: TGTGCCAGCTCACCATTGGCAGGGCTCGTGAACACCGGGGAGCTGTTTTTT; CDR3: CASSPLAGLVNTGELFF
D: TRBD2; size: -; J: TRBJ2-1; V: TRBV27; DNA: TGTGCCAGCAGTTCACCTCCGGGACTAGCGGGAGGGCCCTCCTACAATGAGCAGTTCTTC; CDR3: CASSSPPGLAGGPSYNEQFF
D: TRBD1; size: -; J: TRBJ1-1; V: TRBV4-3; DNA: TGCGCCAGCAGCGCGACAGGGGCGAACACTGAAGCTTTCTTT; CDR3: CASSATGANTEAFF
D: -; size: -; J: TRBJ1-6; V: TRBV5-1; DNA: TGCGCCAGCAGCACTGACGGGAATTCACCCCTCCACTTT; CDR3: CASSTDGNSPLHF
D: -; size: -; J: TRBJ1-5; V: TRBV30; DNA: TGTGCCACCTCGGCCGGGGGAGGCAATCAGCCCCAGCATTTT; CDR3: CATSAGGGNQPQHF
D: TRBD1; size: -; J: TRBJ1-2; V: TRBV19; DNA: TGTGCCAGTAGTATACCGAACAGGGGATCGAATGGCTACACCTTC; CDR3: CASSIPNRGSNGYTF
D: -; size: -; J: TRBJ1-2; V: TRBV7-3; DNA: TGTGCCAGCAGCCCCCTGCAAAACTTCGGTGGCTACACCTTC; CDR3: CASSPLQNFGGYTF
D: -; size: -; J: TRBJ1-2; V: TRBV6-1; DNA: TGTGCCAGCAGTGAGTTAACGGGGTCGTACACCTTC; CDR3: CASSELTGSYTF
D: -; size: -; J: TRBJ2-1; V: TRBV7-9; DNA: TGTGCCAGCAGCTTAATCAGGGGACGGAACAATGAGCAGTTCTTC; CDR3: CASSLIRGRNNEQFF
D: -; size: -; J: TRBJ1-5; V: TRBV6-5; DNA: TGTGCCAGCAGTTACTCGAGCCAAGATAGCAATCAGCCCCAGCATTTT; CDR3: CASSYSSQDSNQPQHF
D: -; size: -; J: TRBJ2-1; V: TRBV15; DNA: TGTGCCACCAGCAGAGAGGCCCAGATCGATGAGCAGTTCTTC; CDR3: CATSREAQIDEQFF
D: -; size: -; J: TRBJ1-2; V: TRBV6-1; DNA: TGTGCCAGCAGTGAAGGGTCTTTCCGGGGTGGCTACACCTTC; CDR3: CASSEGSFRGGYTF
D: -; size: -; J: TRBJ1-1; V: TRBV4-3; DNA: TGCGCCAGCAGCCAAGGTATCGACACCCCTGAAGCTTTCTTT; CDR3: CASSQGIDTPEAFF
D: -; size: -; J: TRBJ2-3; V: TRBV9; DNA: TGTGCCAGCACCCGGGGGGCGGGGGGCACAGATACGCAGTATTTT; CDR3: CASTRGAGGTDTQYF
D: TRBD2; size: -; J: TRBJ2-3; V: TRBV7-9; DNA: TGTGCCAGCAGCTCCGGGGGGGGACTTAGCACAGATACGCAGTATTTT; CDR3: CASSSGGGLSTDTQYF
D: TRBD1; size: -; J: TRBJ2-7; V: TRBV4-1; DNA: TGCGCCAGCAGCCAAGATACTACAGGGGCACCGTCCTACGAGCAGTACTTC; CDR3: CASSQDTTGAPSYEQYF
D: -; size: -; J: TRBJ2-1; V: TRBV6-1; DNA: TGTGCCAGCAGTGAAGTAGCGACCCCCTTGGGGAATGAGCAGTTCTTC; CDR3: CASSEVATPLGNEQFF
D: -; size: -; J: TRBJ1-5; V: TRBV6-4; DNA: TGTGCCAGCAGTGTTTCAGGGGATAATCAGCCCCAGCATTTT; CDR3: CASSVSGDNQPQHF
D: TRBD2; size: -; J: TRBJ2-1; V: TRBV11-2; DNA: TGTGCCAGCAGCGAGACCCTCCTAGCGGGGGGGAACAATGAGCAGTTCTTC; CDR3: CASSETLLAGGNNEQFF
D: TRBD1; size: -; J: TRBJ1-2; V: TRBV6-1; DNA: TGTGCCAGCAGTGAATCGGCAGGGGGCACCTATGGCTACACCTTC; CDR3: CASSESAGGTYGYTF
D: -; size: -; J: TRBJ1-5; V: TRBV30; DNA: TGTGCCTGGAGTGGGGCTGCAGGTGCCTCAGGCCAGCCCCAGCATTTT; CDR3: CAWSGAAGASGQPQHF
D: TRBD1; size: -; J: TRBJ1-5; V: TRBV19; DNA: TGTGCCAGCTTAGGCCAAAGGACAGGGTACCAGCCCCAGCATTTT; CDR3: CASLGQRTGYQPQHF
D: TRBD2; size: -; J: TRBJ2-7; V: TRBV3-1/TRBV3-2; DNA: TGTGCCAGCAGCCCGGGACTAGTTTTCGAGCAGTACTTC; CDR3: CASSPGLVFEQYF
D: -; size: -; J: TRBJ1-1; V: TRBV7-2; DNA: TGTGCCAGCAGCGCAAATATGCAGGGCCTCGGAGCTTTCTTT; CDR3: CASSANMQGLGAFF
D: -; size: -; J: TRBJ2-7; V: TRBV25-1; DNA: TGTGCCAGCTCCCAGGGATACGAGCAGTACTTC; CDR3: CASSQGYEQYF
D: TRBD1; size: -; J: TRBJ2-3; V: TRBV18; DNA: TGTGCCAGCTCACCGAGGGGGCTCGGCACAGATACGCAGTATTTT; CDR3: CASSPRGLGTDTQYF
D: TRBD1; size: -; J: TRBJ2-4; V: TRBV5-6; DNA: TGTGCCAGCAGCTTGGCCGCTCGGACAGGGCGAAACATTCAGTACTTC; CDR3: CASSLAARTGRNIQYF
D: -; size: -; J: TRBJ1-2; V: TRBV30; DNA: TGTGCCGATCGCCCGCGGGGCGGAGTAGGCTATGGCTACACCTTC; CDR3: CADRPRGGVGYGYTF
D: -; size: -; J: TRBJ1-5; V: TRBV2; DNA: TGTGCCAGCACCATATACCGGGAGCGTGTGGGTCAGCCCCAGCATTTT; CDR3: CASTIYRERVGQPQHF
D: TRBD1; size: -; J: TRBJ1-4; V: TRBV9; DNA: TGTGCCAGCAGCCCCGGTGGGAGGGACAGGAATGAAAAACTGTTTTTT; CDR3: CASSPGGRDRNEKLFF
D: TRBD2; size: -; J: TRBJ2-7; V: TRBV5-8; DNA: TGTGCCAGCAGTCTAGCGGGAGGGCTCGAGCAGTACTTC; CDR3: CASSLAGGLEQYF
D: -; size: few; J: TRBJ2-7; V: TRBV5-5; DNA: TGTGCCAGCAGCTTGGTCCCGGGCGAGCAGTACTTC; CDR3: CASSLVPGEQYF
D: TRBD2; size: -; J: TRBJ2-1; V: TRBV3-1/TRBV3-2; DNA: TGTGCCAGCAGCCAATGGGGAGGGGCTAGCGGGAGGAACAATGAGCAGTTCTTC; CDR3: CASSQWGGASGRNNEQFF
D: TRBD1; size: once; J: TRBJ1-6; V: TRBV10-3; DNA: TGTGCCATAGGACAGGGAAATTCACCCCTCCACTTT; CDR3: CAIGQGNSPLHF
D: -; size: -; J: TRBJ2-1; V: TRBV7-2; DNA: TGTGCCAGCAGCGAGCATTCAGGGTCAGCCTTCAATGAGCAGTTCTTC; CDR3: CASSEHSGSAFNEQFF
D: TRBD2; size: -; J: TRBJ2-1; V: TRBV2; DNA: TGTGCCAGCAGTGAACTTGCGGGAGGTTCCTACAATGAGCAGTTCTTC; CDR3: CASSELAGGSYNEQFF
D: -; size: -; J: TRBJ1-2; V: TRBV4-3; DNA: TGCGCCAGCAGCGAGGGACACCTAAACTATGGCTACACCTTC; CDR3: CASSEGHLNYGYTF